The T cell receptor (beta chain) described here comes from a study of T cells expressing NK-cell markers. One entry per CDR3 protein, without DNA, is what TCRdb gives after re-calling the 5' RACE reads. The sample is made up of 200,000 to 300,000 distinct CDR3 sequences, and the top ten hold approximately 0.41% of it. Germline V lookup: CDR1 SGHNT, CDR2 YENEEA. The CDR3 is made up of 17 amino acids. This sequence was found in a man between 18 and 35 years old in good health. The specimen sequenced was blood T cells: a sorted CD56 or NKG2C T cell subset, CD4+ or CD8+ T cells, or bulk PBMC T cells (not recorded which). The chain has TRBV11-3 and TRBJ2-1; TCRdb calls TRBD2, which cannot be checked without DNA. CDR3 residues: CASSLVVGRAVYNEQFF.